The rows below give T cell receptor beta chains drawn from one sample of a study of blood T cells in healthy people across ages. TCRdb re-called the 5' RACE reads with MiXCR, one entry per CDR3 protein. Seen here are more than 650,000 distinct CDR3 sequences, about 55% observed once, and the top ten hold under 50%. Sequencing was carried out using blood. All receptors come from an elderly man in good health. CDR3s include the opening cysteine and the closing phenylalanine or tryptophan. The order of the fields is J gene, V gene, clone size, D gene, CDR3 protein, CDR3 DNA. A D gene is named only where the DNA matches it firmly. Only part of the rows carry a size: once, few, many, or a class if the clone is expanded.

>TRBJ2-1|TRBV5-1|few|-
CASSPAPSTANEQFF
TGCGCCAGCAGCCCGGCCCCGAGCACAGCCAATGAGCAGTTCTTC
>TRBJ2-3|TRBV29-1|few|-
CSVVPGDTQYF
TGCAGCGTTGTACCGGGGGATACGCAGTATTTT
>TRBJ2-3|TRBV29-1|-|TRBD1
CSVEDRVGTDTQYF
TGCAGCGTCGAGGACAGGGTCGGCACAGATACGCAGTATTTT
>TRBJ2-5|TRBV11-2|few|-
CASSSRLEETQYF
TGTGCCAGCAGCTCCCGGCTGGAAGAGACCCAGTACTTC
>TRBJ1-2|TRBV20-1|few|TRBD1
CSARSGTGDGYTF
TGCAGTGCGAGAAGTGGGACAGGGGATGGCTACACCTTC
>TRBJ2-5|TRBV7-2|-|-
CASSRDVETQYF
TGTGCCAGCAGCCGGGATGTGGAGACCCAGTACTTC
>TRBJ1-2|TRBV9|-|-
CASSVGDPGRYGYTF
TGTGCCAGCAGCGTAGGAGACCCGGGACGCTATGGCTACACCTTC
>TRBJ1-5|TRBV4-2|-|-
CASSWGGVDQPQHF
TGTGCCAGCAGCTGGGGGGGGGTGGATCAGCCCCAGCATTTT
>TRBJ2-2|TRBV11-2|-|TRBD2
CASSRTSGANTGELFF
TGTGCCAGCAGTAGGACTAGCGGGGCGAACACCGGGGAGCTGTTTTTT
>TRBJ2-7|TRBV29-1|few|-
CSVGLGRGGIVEQYF
TGCAGCGTTGGTTTGGGCAGGGGCGGCATAGTCGAGCAGTACTTC
>TRBJ1-4|TRBV29-1|-|-
CSVSLGDEKLFF
TGCAGCGTTTCACTGGGGGATGAAAAACTGTTTTTT
>TRBJ2-1|TRBV7-6|-|TRBD1
CASSLTGGQGDFEQFF
TGTGCCAGCAGCTTAACCGGGGGACAGGGGGATTTTGAGCAGTTCTTC
>TRBJ2-1|TRBV29-1|-|TRBD2
CSVGTSGSRYNEQFF
TGCAGCGTTGGGACTAGCGGGAGCCGGTACAATGAGCAGTTCTTC
>TRBJ2-1|TRBV5-1|-|-
CASSLEGGVYNEQFF
TGCGCCAGCAGCTTGGAGGGGGGGGTCTACAATGAGCAGTTCTTC
>TRBJ2-2|TRBV5-1|-|TRBD1
CASSLGDRITGELFF
TGCGCCAGCAGCTTGGGGGACAGGATCACCGGGGAGCTGTTTTTT
>TRBJ1-5|TRBV15|-|-
CATSSVREGHSNQPQHF
TGTGCCACCAGTAGCGTTAGAGAGGGGCATAGCAATCAGCCCCAGCATTTT
>TRBJ2-7|TRBV29-1|-|TRBD1
CSAKGAGHFEQYF
TGCAGCGCCAAGGGGGCAGGCCACTTCGAGCAGTACTTC
>TRBJ2-7|TRBV12-3/TRBV12-4|-|TRBD2
CASSFGGRSEQYF
TGTGCCAGCAGTTTTGGCGGGAGATCCGAGCAGTACTTC
>TRBJ2-5|TRBV27|few|-
CASSLGPGATQETQYF
TGTGCCAGCAGTTTAGGACCGGGGGCCACCCAAGAGACCCAGTACTTC
>TRBJ2-3|TRBV20-1|-|TRBD2
CSATRREVGGTDTQYF
TGCAGTGCTACCCGACGGGAGGTTGGGGGCACAGATACGCAGTATTTT
>TRBJ2-3|TRBV2|-|TRBD2
CASSEKRGGTQYF
TGTGCCAGCAGTGAGAAGCGGGGCGGCACGCAGTATTTT
>TRBJ1-6|TRBV10-3|few|-
CAIRPADSSPLHF
TGTGCCATCAGGCCGGCAGATTCTTCACCCCTCCACTTT
>TRBJ2-7|TRBV5-1|few|TRBD2
CASSSAGGPSYEQYF
TGCGCCAGCAGCTCGGCGGGAGGGCCCTCCTACGAGCAGTACTTC
>TRBJ2-5|TRBV5-5|-|TRBD2
CASSSRVSGSSQETQYF
TGTGCCAGCAGTTCTAGGGTTAGCGGGAGTTCCCAAGAGACCCAGTACTTC
>TRBJ2-1|TRBV9|-|-
CASSAQRTPFGNEQFF
TGTGCCAGCAGCGCTCAACGGACCCCTTTCGGCAATGAGCAGTTCTTC
>TRBJ2-5|TRBV7-2|few|TRBD2
CASSRTSGTLYF
TGTGCCAGCAGCCGGACTAGCGGGACCTTGTACTTC
>TRBJ2-1|TRBV2|-|-
CASSEGAEDYNEQFF
TGTGCCAGCAGTGAAGGGGCGGAAGATTACAATGAGCAGTTCTTC
>TRBJ2-6|TRBV10-3|once|TRBD1
CAMRTGVDSGANVLTF
TGTGCCATGCGGACAGGGGTCGACTCTGGGGCCAACGTCCTGACTTTC
>TRBJ1-5|TRBV10-3|-|-
CAISEVGSNQPQHF
TGTGCCATCAGTGAGGTGGGGAGCAATCAGCCCCAGCATTTT
>TRBJ2-1|TRBV27|-|-
CASSLGRRAYNEQLF
TGTGCCAGCAGTTTGGGCCGACGGGCTTACAATGAGCAGTTATTC
>TRBJ2-1|TRBV29-1|-|TRBD2
CSVVGLAGDSEQFF
TGCAGCGTTGTCGGTCTAGCGGGAGATTCTGAGCAGTTCTTC
>TRBJ2-1|TRBV18|-|-
CASSPGVYNEQFF
TGTGCCAGCTCGCCGGGAGTCTACAATGAGCAGTTCTTC
>TRBJ1-2|TRBV25-1|-|-
CASMEATGYGYTF
TGTGCCAGCATGGAGGCAACGGGGTATGGCTACACCTTC
>TRBJ2-4|TRBV4-1|once|-
CASSQVPRTKNIQYF
TGCGCCAGCAGCCAAGTTCCCCGGACCAAAAACATTCAGTACTTC
>TRBJ2-7|TRBV29-1|-|TRBD2
CSALAGGPHEQYF
TGCAGCGCCCTAGCGGGAGGGCCTCACGAGCAGTACTTC
>TRBJ2-7|TRBV2|few|-
CASSEESWYF
TGTGCCAGCTCGGAGGAATCCTGGTACTTC
>TRBJ2-1|TRBV11-1|-|TRBD2
CASSFSGRKIGDEQFF
TGTGCCAGCAGTTTTAGCGGGAGAAAAATAGGCGATGAGCAGTTCTTC
>TRBJ2-7|TRBV10-3|once|TRBD2
CAISGWASGPSYEQYF
TGTGCCATCAGCGGGTGGGCTAGCGGTCCCTCCTACGAGCAGTACTTC
>TRBJ1-1|TRBV5-1|few|TRBD1
CASSRGTEMNTEAFF
TGCGCCAGCAGCCGGGGGACAGAGATGAACACTGAAGCTTTCTTT
>TRBJ1-5|TRBV11-3|-|-
CASTPLAEVGEKQPQHF
TGTGCCAGCACCCCACTCGCGGAGGTCGGGGAAAAGCAGCCCCAGCATTTT
>TRBJ2-3|TRBV3-1|few|-
CASSQGVSTDTQYF
TGTGCCAGCAGCCAAGGGGTTAGCACAGATACGCAGTATTTT
>TRBJ1-1|TRBV29-1|once|-
CSVVENTEAFF
TGCAGCGTTGTAGAGAACACTGAAGCTTTCTTT
>TRBJ2-5|TRBV6-5|-|-
CASSSGHGKETQYF
TGTGCCAGCAGTTCGGGACATGGAAAAGAGACCCAGTACTTC
>TRBJ1-5|TRBV20-1|-|-
CSARENSNQPQHF
TGCAGTGCTAGAGAAAATAGCAATCAGCCCCAGCATTTT
>TRBJ2-5|TRBV5-1|-|-
CASSDGPETQYF
TGCGCCAGCAGCGACGGGCCAGAGACCCAGTACTTC
>TRBJ2-5|TRBV20-1|once|-
CSAKGAGRGQETQYF
TGCAGTGCTAAAGGTGCCGGCAGGGGTCAAGAGACCCAGTACTTC
>TRBJ2-1|TRBV29-1|few|TRBD1
CSALRGDRLFF
TGCAGCGCCCTCAGAGGGGACAGGTTGTTCTTC
>TRBJ2-7|TRBV20-1|-|TRBD2
CSAPYSGRTYEQYF
TGCAGTGCTCCCTATAGCGGGAGAACCTACGAGCAGTACTTC
>TRBJ2-3|TRBV11-3|many|-
CASSLGGQQADTQYF
TGTGCCAGCAGCTTAGGGGGCCAACAAGCAGATACGCAGTATTTT
>TRBJ2-6|TRBV10-3|-|-
CAISPFSGANVLTF
TGTGCCATCAGCCCTTTTTCTGGGGCCAACGTCCTGACTTTC
>TRBJ2-3|TRBV5-1|-|-
CASSLVGASAISEEHRYAYF
TGCGCCAGCAGCTTGGTGGGTGCCTCAGCGATTAGCGAGGAGCACAGATACGCGTATTTT
>TRBJ2-5|TRBV12-3/TRBV12-4|few|TRBD2
CASRALGREEGETQYF
TGTGCCAGCAGAGCACTGGGGCGGGAGGAAGGAGAGACCCAGTACTTC
>TRBJ1-2|TRBV7-6|-|TRBD1
CASSRDRGNGYTF
TGTGCCAGCAGCCGGGACAGGGGCAATGGCTACACCTTC
>TRBJ1-5|TRBV6-1|-|-
CASSPLLVGVLNQPQHF
TGTGCCAGCAGTCCTTTGCTTGTAGGGGTGCTCAATCAGCCCCAGCATTTT
>TRBJ2-1|TRBV27|-|-
CASSLNGREHDEQFF
TGTGCCAGCAGTTTAAACGGGAGAGAACACGATGAGCAGTTCTTC
>TRBJ1-1|TRBV12-3/TRBV12-4|-|TRBD1
CASNGQGSTEAFF
TGTGCCAGCAACGGACAGGGGTCCACTGAAGCTTTCTTT
>TRBJ2-7|TRBV9|-|-
CASSMTVYSYEQYF
TGTGCCAGCAGCATGACCGTTTACTCCTACGAGCAGTACTTC
>TRBJ1-1|TRBV29-1|once|-
CSVSDVNTEAFF
TGCAGCGTTTCGGACGTGAACACTGAAGCTTTCTTT
>TRBJ2-7|TRBV27|once|-
CASSFYKSSYEQYF
TGTGCCAGCAGTTTTTACAAAAGCTCCTACGAGCAGTACTTC
>TRBJ2-3|TRBV6-5|-|TRBD2
CASPCSGPRRYAYF
TGTGCCTCTCCGTGTAGCGGGCCTCGGAGATACGCGTATTTT